The entry below gives a single TCR beta chain sequence along with its context. The data stem from a study of blood T cell repertoires in COVID-19. On the study more broadly: Both acute and convalescent COVID-19 samples were obtained from the United States, Italy and Spain. The analysed material was cDNA or gDNA that came from T cells, B-cell-depleted T cells, or PBMCs.

The protocol was immunoSEQ multiplex PCR, while the TCRdb copy is restricted to in-frame clones and leaves out a portion. The sample lists hundreds of thousands of clones; around 89% were seen once. The source material was peripheral blood. This TCR was sampled from a man in his forties or fifties with acute or convalescent COVID-19.

CDR3 coding DNA: TGCGCCAGCAGAAGCGGCCCCCTTTTGGAACCTGGAAACACCATATATTTT. Protein sequence: CASRSGPLLEPGNTIYF. This sequence joins TRBV5-1 and TRBJ1-3; D not resolved. This CDR3 region has 17 residues. CDR1 is SGHRS and CDR2 is YFSETQ in the germline V gene. V shed 5 bases and J shed 2 bases, with 20 bases lying between them.